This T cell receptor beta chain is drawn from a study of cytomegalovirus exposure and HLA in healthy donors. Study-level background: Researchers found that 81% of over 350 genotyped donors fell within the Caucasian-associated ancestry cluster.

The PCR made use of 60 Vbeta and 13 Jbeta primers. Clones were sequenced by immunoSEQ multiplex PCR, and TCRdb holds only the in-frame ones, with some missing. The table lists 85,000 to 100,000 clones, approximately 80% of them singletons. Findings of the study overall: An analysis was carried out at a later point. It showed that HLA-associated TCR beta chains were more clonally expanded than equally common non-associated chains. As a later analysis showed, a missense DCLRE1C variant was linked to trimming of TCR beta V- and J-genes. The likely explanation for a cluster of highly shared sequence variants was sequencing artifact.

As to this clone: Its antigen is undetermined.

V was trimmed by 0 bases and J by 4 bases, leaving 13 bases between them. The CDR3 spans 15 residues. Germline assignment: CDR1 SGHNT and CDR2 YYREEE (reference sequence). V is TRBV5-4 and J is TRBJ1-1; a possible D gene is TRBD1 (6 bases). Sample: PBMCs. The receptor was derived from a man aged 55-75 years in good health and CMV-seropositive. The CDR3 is CASSLVVGAGTEAFF. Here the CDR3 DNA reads TGTGCCAGCAGCTTGGTCGTGGGGGCTGGCACTGAAGCTTTCTTT.